The entry below gives a single T cell receptor (beta chain) sequence along with its context. This clone's antigen is unknown. No base-level quality is on record; no much larger clone is a single base apart. Collaborating institutions collected whole blood in K2EDTA tubes following their own protocols. For TCRbeta analysis, collaborator samples were shipped as frozen whole blood, as isolated PBMCs, or as DNA extracted from either sample type. This sample is drawn from a study of blood T cell repertoires in COVID-19 (dated by TCRdb to 2020 to 2021). The study in broad terms: Samples from collaborators originated in the United States, Italy and Spain and spanned both the acute and convalescent phases of COVID-19. The material from the prospective study consisted of cDNA or gDNA derived from T cells, B-cell-depleted T cells, or PBMCs. Deeply sampled blood TCRbeta repertoires from subjects exposed to, actively infected with, or recovered from COVID-19 were included in the dataset. The repertoires were released in a freely available public database meant as a resource for research on the immune response to SARS-CoV-2. Samples were obtained from the ongoing ImmuneRACE study (first 160 participants) and from some 1,300 subjects provided by 6 global collaborators. The sample metadata nearly always contained a de-identified subject ID, COVID-19 status, age in years and sex. Where available, HLA class I and class II types were taken from metadata supplied by the sample provider and were not determined by assay-based typing.

What the study reported, not specific to this receptor: Clinical and demographic metadata were provided uncurated, with the amount varying by source and participant.

TCRbeta CDR3 regions were amplified from genomic DNA by means of the immunoSEQ Assay, a bias-controlled multiplex PCR. The original pipeline was this. The number of nucleated cells in each sample was estimated by amplification of reference gene primers within the assay. To quantify the absolute abundance of each unique TCRbeta CDR3 rearrangement, sequence reads were collapsed and filtered. For each sample, productive Simpson clonality was calculated as the square root of Simpson's diversity index across productive rearrangements. In its TCRdb copy, this immuneACCESS table keeps in-frame sequences only and misses some clones. Where compared with another copy, unresolved V genes explain less than half of these, and the others have no known cause. V and J calls and clone size come straight from that table; D and trimming were deduced from the DNA. The sample has about 43,000 clones on record, around 80% of them singletons. More than 20% of the sample is in the top ten clones.

Trimming takes 3 bases off V and 6 bases off J; junction bases not matched to a gene: 5. CDR1 and CDR2 (SGHDT, YYEEEE) derive from the germline V gene. Reading from cysteine to phenylalanine, the CDR3 counts 17 amino acids. The DNA shown is the 51-base CDR3, in frame from base 1. Sequenced sample: peripheral blood. This sequence uses TRBV5-6 and TRBJ2-2, and TRBD2 aligns with 16 junction nucleotides. This TCR was sampled from a woman aged 60 to 75 with acute or convalescent COVID-19. The DNA sequence is as follows: TGTGCCAGCAGCTCGGGACTAGCGGGGGGGCCCTCCGGGGAGCTGTTTTTT. Translated, it reads CASSSGLAGGPSGELFF.